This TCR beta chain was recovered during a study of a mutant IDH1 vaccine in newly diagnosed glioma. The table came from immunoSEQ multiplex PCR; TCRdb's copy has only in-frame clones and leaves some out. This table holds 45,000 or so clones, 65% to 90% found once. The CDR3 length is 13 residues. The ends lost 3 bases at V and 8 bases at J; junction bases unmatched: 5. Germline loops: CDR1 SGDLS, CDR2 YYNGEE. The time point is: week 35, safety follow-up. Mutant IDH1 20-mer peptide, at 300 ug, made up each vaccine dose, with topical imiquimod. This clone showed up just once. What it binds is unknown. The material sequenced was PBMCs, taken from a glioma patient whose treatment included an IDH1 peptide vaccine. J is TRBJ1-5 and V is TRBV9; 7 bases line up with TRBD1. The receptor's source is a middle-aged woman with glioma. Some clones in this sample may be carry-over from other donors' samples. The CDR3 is CASSAQGGEPQHF. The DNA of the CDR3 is TGTGCCAGCAGCGCGCAGGGGGGGGAGCCCCAGCATTTT.